A single T cell receptor beta chain is shown here with its context. Its antigen is unknown. This specimen belongs to a study of graft-versus-host responses after intestinal transplantation. Looking at the study overall: Each recipient received anti-thymocyte globulin induction, then tacrolimus and steroids for about 3 years.

From germline, CDR1 is SGHVS and CDR2 FNYEAQ. CDR3 length: 15 amino acids. V lost 1 base, J lost 9 bases, and 18 bases lay in between. Whole-study findings and limits: GvH clones occurred in recipient marrow; some first appeared in ileum or blood. Maximum circulating GvH clone levels tracked with early post-transplant HvG decreases.

The table came from immunoSEQ multiplex PCR; TCRdb's copy has only in-frame clones and leaves some out. The sample has 41,000 or so clones; about 95% are singletons. The J gene is TRBJ1-1, the V gene TRBV7-6; D not certain. The sequence was collected from a human donor who was the organ donor for an intestinal transplant. Sequences were derived from unstimulated CD8+ T cells sorted from spleen or lymph node cells, sampled before transplant. The CDR3 DNA reads TGTGCCAGCAGCTTAGTAGCGGAGACCGGGTCTAAAGCTTTCTTT. It translates to CASSLVAETGSKAFF.